This TCR beta chain is drawn from a study of identical twins. Study outcomes and limitations: Rather than following the same donors, the conclusions depended on cross-sectional statistical analysis. Models came in too low on out-of-frame TCR alpha sharing in monozygotic twins. Abundant beta clonotypes from cord blood had fewer insertions, unlike memory repertoires, which showed none.

Template switching (which added a universal primer site) was used, and cDNA carried unique molecular identifiers. TCRdb used MiXCR to reprocess the 5' RACE reads, holding one entry per CDR3 protein. The sample has 250,000 to 350,000 distinct CDR3 sequences, about 8% seen once. This CDR3 is built from 16 residues. The junction had 15 bases not matched to a gene; V was cut back by 2 bases and J by 8 bases. Germline loops: CDR1 MNHNS, CDR2 SASEGT. This clonotype was counted at least ten times. Its antigen is not identified. The sample also formed part of further work on yellow fever vaccine responses in identical twins.

The sample taken for sequencing was memory (CD45RO+) T cells sorted from blood. The chain recombines TRBV6-1 with TRBJ2-7; 7 bases are a match to TRBD2. The clonotype originates from a woman under 30 in good health. This chain's CDR3 is CASSEMGTTTGGKQYF. The CDR3 nucleotides read TGTGCCAGCAGTGAAATGGGGACTACCACCGGAGGAAAGCAGTACTTC.